The 14 T cell receptor beta chains below come from one sample, sequenced in a study of metastatic and nonmetastatic thyroid tumors. Nobody among the patients had been given any treatment before thyroid surgery. TCRdb reprocessed the PCR reads via MiXCR. The sample contains approximately 24,000 clones, more than 20% of which appear only once. Sequenced: blood. All receptors come from a male donor with papillary thyroid cancer or a benign thyroid nodule (not recorded which). Some clones in this sample may be carry-over from other donors' samples.

This clone was seen repeatedly, ten times or more. The CDR3 DNA reads TGTGCCAGCCAGAACAGGGACCTCTACGAGCAGTACTTC. Translated, it gives CASQNRDLYEQYF. The chain links TRBV6-1 to TRBJ2-7, with D perhaps TRBD1 (6 bases). V lost 8 bases to trimming and J lost 3 bases, with 14 bases between them. The germline gives CDR1 MNHNS, CDR2 SASEGT. The CDR3 is 13 residues long.

This clone was observed at least ten times. This chain joins TRBV30 and TRBJ1-2; D perhaps matches TRBD1 (5 bases). The CDR3 is 13 amino acids. Looked up from germline, CDR1 is GTSNPN and CDR2 is SVGIG (reference sequence). Trimming removed 5 bases from V and 4 bases from J, with 14 bases in between. CDR3 in amino acids: CAWEAGLGYGYTF. The CDR3 DNA is TGTGCCTGGGAGGCAGGGTTAGGCTATGGCTACACCTTC.

This clone was picked up many times. The CDR3 protein is CASSEYSATNYGYTF. The CDR3 region has the DNA TGTGCCAGCAGTGAATACAGCGCTACTAACTATGGCTACACCTTC. The chain carries TRBV6-1 and TRBJ1-2; no reliable D call. This CDR3 is built from 15 residues. Germline values: CDR1 MNHNS, CDR2 SASEGT. V gave up 2 bases and J gave up 0 bases, with 10 bases separating them.

This clone was seen many times. This chain links TRBV7-9 with TRBJ2-1; TRBD1 is a possible D gene (5 bases). The CDR3 consists of 14 residues. Deletions cut 4 bases from V and 5 bases from J, with 12 bases between. Germline V lookup: CDR1 SEHNR, CDR2 FQNEAQ (reference sequence). CDR3 loop: CASSSTVFDNEQFF. CDR3 nucleotides: TGTGCCAGCAGCTCGACAGTATTCGACAATGAGCAGTTCTTC.

This clone was seen ten or more times. J is TRBJ2-5 and V is TRBV19; D call uncertain. The CDR3 consists of 15 residues. The V gene's germline CDR1 is LNHDA and CDR2 SQIVND (reference sequence). Trimming stripped 2 bases from V and 1 base from J, with 11 bases between. The CDR3 nucleotides read TGTGCCAGTAGTATATGGTTCGGCGGCCAAGAGACCCAGTACTTC. This gives the protein CASSIWFGGQETQYF.

This clone was recorded at least ten times. The chain uses TRBV6-1 and TRBJ2-7; perhaps D is TRBD1 or TRBD2 (6 bases each). The germline gives CDR1 MNHNS, CDR2 SASEGT. V was cut by 2 bases and J by 5 bases, with 16 bases left in between. This CDR3 is built from 15 residues. The chain's CDR3 is CASSEPQGTPHEQYF. The CDR3 DNA reads as TGTGCCAGCAGTGAACCCCAGGGGACTCCCCACGAGCAGTACTTC.

This clone was recorded many times. The chain employs TRBV29-1 and TRBJ2-2; possibly TRBD1 for D (5 bases). The CDR3 contains 11 residues. The V end was cut by 7 bases, the J end by 6 bases, with 9 bases between. CDR1 SQVTM and CDR2 ANQGSEA come from the germline V gene. CDR3 in DNA: TGCAGCGGCTGGGGCTCCGGGGAGCTGTTTTTT. Translated: CSGWGSGELFF.

The rearrangement uses TRBV5-1 and TRBJ2-5, with 8 bases fitting TRBD2. Germline assignment: CDR1 SGHRS and CDR2 YFSETQ. J gave up 2 bases and V 0 bases, and 6 bases lay outside the gene matches. The CDR3 loop spans 16 amino acids. Written as DNA, the CDR3 is TGCGCCAGCAGCTTGGGGGCTAGCGGGCTACAAGAGACCCAGTACTTC. Translated, it gives CASSLGASGLQETQYF.

There are many counts of this clone. The sample holds other DNA sequences that translate to the same CDR3. The chain is built from TRBV29-1 and TRBJ1-1; D is possibly TRBD1 (6 bases). The CDR3 is 13 amino acids. Germline V CDR1 and CDR2: SQVTM, ANQGSEA. V was pared by 7 bases and J by 1 base, with 13 bases between. The CDR3 protein is CSASTGTNTEAFF. CDR3 coding DNA: TGCAGCGCCTCGACAGGAACGAACACTGAAGCTTTCTTT.

At least ten counts were recorded for this clone. The chain recombines TRBV30 with TRBJ2-5, with D possibly TRBD1 on 6 matching bases. V was clipped by 1 base and J by 1 base, with 22 bases between them. The CDR3 consists of 18 residues. From germline, CDR1 is GTSNPN and CDR2 SVGIG (reference sequence). The CDR3 loop is CAWSGFSGTIHIQETQYF. DNA for the CDR3: TGTGCCTGGAGTGGGTTTTCCGGGACAATTCATATCCAAGAGACCCAGTACTTC. The whole variable domain, filled in from reference TRBV30 and TRBJ2-5, reads SQTIHQWPATLVQPVGSPLSLECTVEGTSNPNLYWYRQAAGRGLQLLFYSVGIGQISSEVPQNLSASRPQDRQFILSSKKLLLSDSGFYLCAWSGFSGTIHIQETQYFGPGTRLLVL.

This clone was seen ten or more times. In the same sample, other DNA sequences code for this CDR3. The gene calls are TRBV30 and TRBJ2-3; no definite D call. The germline V and J ends were trimmed by 4 bases and 2 bases, with 7 bases remaining between them. This CDR3 comprises 12 residues. Germline V gene sequence: CDR1 GTSNPN, CDR2 SVGIG (reference sequence). The CDR3 DNA follows: TGTGCCTGGACCCGGTCCACAGATACGCAGTATTTT. It translates to CAWTRSTDTQYF.

This clone appeared many times. The chain joins TRBV27 to TRBJ1-2; D may be TRBD1 (5 bases). The CDR3 is 13 amino acids. V was cut by 10 bases and J by 4 bases, with 16 bases left in between. Germline values: CDR1 MNHEY, CDR2 SMNVEV (reference sequence). The CDR3 region has the DNA TGTGCCACAGGACCCGGGGGGACCTATGGCTACACCTTC. Protein: CATGPGGTYGYTF.

The V gene is TRBV20-1, the J gene TRBJ2-7; the match to TRBD2 covers 8 bases. The CDR3 contains 15 residues. CDR1 and CDR2 from the germline V gene are DFQATT and SNEGSKA (reference sequence). V dropped 8 bases and J dropped 2; count of bases not matched to a gene: 14. The CDR3, as DNA: TGCAGTACCACCCCCTCTAGCGGGCCAACCTACGAGCAGTACTTC. Protein sequence: CSTTPSSGPTYEQYF.

This clone has ten or more counts. J is TRBJ2-7 and V is TRBV18; D not certain. The CDR3 is made up of 14 amino acids. Germline CDR1 is KGHSH and CDR2 is LQKENI. The V and J ends lost 0 bases and 6 bases respectively, with 12 bases between them. The CDR3 nucleotides are TGTGCCAGCTCACCACCGGTTCCCCCCGGCGAGCAGTACTTC. It codes for CASSPPVPPGEQYF.